One sample yielded the 18 T cell receptor beta chains listed below, sequenced in a study of blood T cell repertoires in COVID-19. The data were produced by immunoSEQ multiplex PCR, yet TCRdb's version contains in-frame clones alone and is incomplete. The sample consists of 220,000 or so clones, about 85% of them appearing once. Sample: peripheral blood. Every receptor here comes from a man aged 45-65 years who had recovered from COVID-19.

The rearrangement links TRBV15 to TRBJ1-2, with D perhaps TRBD1 (6 bases). CDR1 is LNHNV and CDR2 is YYDKDF in the germline V gene (reference sequence). This CDR3 has 13 residues. V was cut by 8 bases and J by 0 bases, with 10 bases left in between. The CDR3: CATARGPNYGYTF. CDR3 DNA sequence: TGTGCCACCGCCAGGGGCCCTAACTATGGCTACACCTTC.

This rearrangement joins TRBV3-1 (or the pseudogene TRBV3-2) to TRBJ2-3, with a possible D match to TRBD2 (6 bases). CDR1 and CDR2 (germline): LGHDT, YNNKEL (reference sequence). The CDR3 is 14 residues long. Trimming removed 0 bases at V and 6 bases at J, with 10 bases between. The CDR3 sequence is CASSQELARDTQYF. The CDR3 region has the DNA TGTGCCAGCAGCCAAGAACTAGCAAGGGATACGCAGTATTTT.

J is TRBJ1-5 and V is TRBV19; unclear D gene. Per the germline V gene, CDR1 is LNHDA and CDR2 is SQIVND (reference sequence). The V end lost 0 bases, the J end lost 7 bases, and 4 bases lay between the germline ends. The CDR3 contains 12 residues. The CDR3 bases are TGTGCCAGTAGTATAGATATGCAGCCCCAGCATTTT. Its translation: CASSIDMQPQHF. Variable domain in full (rest from reference TRBV19 and TRBJ1-5): DGGITQSPKYLFRKEGQNVTLSCEQNLNHDAMYWYRQDPGQGLRLIYYSQIVNDFQKGDIAEGYSVSREKKESFPLTVTSAQKNPTAFYLCASSIDMQPQHFGDGTRLSIL.

This clone has a handful of counts. The chain uses TRBV19 and TRBJ2-7, with 10 nucleotides matching TRBD1. The CDR3 is 15 residues long. Germline CDR1 and CDR2: LNHDA and SQIVND (reference sequence). Trimming cost V 4 bases and J 3 bases; bases outside gene matches: 6. The CDR3 coding sequence is TGTGCCAGTAGTACTACCGGGACAGGGGTCTACGAGCAGTACTTC. Amino acids: CASSTTGTGVYEQYF.

The chain couples TRBV5-1 to TRBJ2-1; no clear D. In germline, CDR1 is SGHRS, CDR2 YFSETQ. The CDR3 covers 15 residues. The V end was cut by 4 bases, the J end by 0 bases, with 11 bases between. CDR3 amino acids: CASSQYLGSYNEQFF. The DNA for the CDR3 is TGCGCCAGCAGCCAATATCTAGGCTCCTACAATGAGCAGTTCTTC.

The genes are TRBV2 and TRBJ1-4, with 7 bases matching TRBD1. The CDR3 contains 16 residues. After removal of 7 bases from V and 0 bases from J, the junction contained 8 bases not matched to a gene. Germline values: CDR1 SNHLY, CDR2 FYNNEI. As DNA, the CDR3 is TGTGCCAGCACTCTGACAGGGTACCCAACTAATGAAAAACTGTTTTTT. It specifies CASTLTGYPTNEKLFF.

This clone occurred a few times. This sequence joins TRBV29-1 and TRBJ1-2; 8 bases match TRBD1. Germline V gives CDR1 SQVTM, CDR2 ANQGSEA. This CDR3 has 13 amino acids. V shed 4 bases, J shed 8 bases, and the junction held 9 bases outside the gene matches. CDR3 sequence (DNA): TGCAGCGTTGTTAAGACAGGGGTTGAGGGCTACACCTTC. It is translated as CSVVKTGVEGYTF.

The chain combines TRBV28 with TRBJ2-1; D ambiguous. V lost 3 bases and J lost 0, with 12 bases in between. Germline V gene lookup returns CDR1 MDHEN and CDR2 SYDVKM. There are 16 residues in the CDR3. CDR3 nucleotides: TGTGCCAGCAGTTTTTGGAGTATTAGCTCCTACAATGAGCAGTTCTTC. It specifies CASSFWSISSYNEQFF. The full variable domain, completed using reference TRBV28 and TRBJ2-1, is DVKVTQSSRYLVKRTGEKVFLECVQDMDHENMFWYRQDPGLGLRLIYFSYDVKMKEKGDIPEGYSVSREKKERFSLILESASTNQTSMYLCASSFWSISSYNEQFFGPGTRLTVL.

J is TRBJ2-3 and V is TRBV5-1; D is uncertain. CDR3 length: 11 amino acids. Trimming stripped 7 bases from V and 3 bases from J, with 6 bases between. Germline values: CDR1 SGHRS, CDR2 YFSETQ. The CDR3 bases are TGCGCCAGCCGAGAGACAGATACGCAGTATTTT. Translated, it gives CASRETDTQYF.

The chain links TRBV2 to TRBJ2-3; possible D gene TRBD1, 5 bases. The V end was cut by 6 bases, the J end by 2 bases, with 12 bases between. Germline V gene sequence: CDR1 SNHLY, CDR2 FYNNEI. This CDR3 has 14 residues. The chain's CDR3 is CASSPTANTDTQYF. DNA for the CDR3: TGTGCCAGCAGCCCGACAGCGAACACAGATACGCAGTATTTT.

The chain is built from TRBV18 and TRBJ2-1, with 8 bases that match TRBD1. The CDR3 loop spans 17 amino acids. Germline trimming cut 3 bases from V and 0 bases from J; bases unmatched to any gene: 7. CDR1 and CDR2 (germline): KGHSH, LQKENI. The CDR3 nucleotides read TGTGCCAGCTCACCGACAGGGGAGTTTAGCTCCTACAATGAGCAGTTCTTC. Residues: CASSPTGEFSSYNEQFF.

CDR3 sequence reads: CASSLTTGGAFF. The CDR3 DNA reads TGTGCCAGCAGTCTGACGACAGGGGGCGCTTTCTTT. The gene calls are TRBV28 and TRBJ1-1, with 10 nucleotides matching TRBD1. The junction had 5 bases not matched to a gene; V was cut back by 5 bases and J by 11 bases. Germline V lookup: CDR1 MDHEN, CDR2 SYDVKM. CDR3 size: 12 residues.

The rearrangement joins TRBV2 to TRBJ2-7, with a possible D match to TRBD1 (5 bases). V lost 1 base, J lost 5 bases, and 12 bases lay in between. Germline lookup yields CDR1 SNHLY and CDR2 FYNNEI. CDR3 length: 14 residues. The CDR3 loop reads CASSEVRSGNEQYF. The CDR3, as DNA: TGTGCCAGCAGTGAAGTGCGATCAGGGAACGAGCAGTACTTC.

This clone has only one observation. For the CDR3, the DNA is TGTGCCAGCAGGGGCCTTGGGAGGGTGAACACTGAAGCTTTCTTT. Its translation is CASRGLGRVNTEAFF. The genes are TRBV2 and TRBJ1-1; D uncertain. This CDR3 spans 15 amino acids. Trimming left V 6 bases short and J 0 bases short, with 14 bases between. In germline, CDR1 is SNHLY, CDR2 FYNNEI.

This clone was seen just once. The V and J genes are TRBV27 and TRBJ2-2; D possibly corresponds to TRBD1 (6 bases). Trimming took 6 bases from V and 0 from J, leaving 8 bases between them. The CDR3 has 14 amino acids. In germline, CDR1 is MNHEY, CDR2 SMNVEV (reference sequence). CDR3 nucleotides: TGTGCCAGCAGGGGGACATCGAACACCGGGGAGCTGTTTTTT. This sequence encodes CASRGTSNTGELFF.

CDR3 protein: CASSLVSVNTEAFF. For the CDR3, the DNA is TGTGCCAGCAGCTTAGTTAGTGTGAACACTGAAGCTTTCTTT. The V call is TRBV7-2, the J call TRBJ1-1; D remains ambiguous. Trimming took 1 base from V and 0 from J, leaving 6 bases between them. CDR3 length: 14 amino acids. Per the germline V gene, CDR1 is SGHTA and CDR2 is FQGNSA.

The V gene is TRBV11-2, the J gene TRBJ2-7; 12 bases line up with TRBD1. Germline assignment: CDR1 SGHAT and CDR2 FQNNGV. V was pared by 1 base and J by 6 bases, with 4 bases of the junction left unmatched. This CDR3 has 15 residues. The CDR3 sequence is CASSLAGTGGIEQYF. The CDR3 DNA reads TGTGCCAGCAGCTTAGCGGGGACAGGGGGCATCGAGCAGTACTTC.

The V gene is TRBV6-7, the J gene TRBJ2-3; 7 positions agree with TRBD1. TRBV6-7 is an ORF for which the function is uncertain. J lost 4 bases, V lost 3 bases, and 4 bases had no gene match. The CDR3 runs to 14 residues. The CDR3 bases are TGTGCCAGCAGTTATCAGGGGGTCCCAGATACGCAGTATTTT. Translating gives CASSYQGVPDTQYF.